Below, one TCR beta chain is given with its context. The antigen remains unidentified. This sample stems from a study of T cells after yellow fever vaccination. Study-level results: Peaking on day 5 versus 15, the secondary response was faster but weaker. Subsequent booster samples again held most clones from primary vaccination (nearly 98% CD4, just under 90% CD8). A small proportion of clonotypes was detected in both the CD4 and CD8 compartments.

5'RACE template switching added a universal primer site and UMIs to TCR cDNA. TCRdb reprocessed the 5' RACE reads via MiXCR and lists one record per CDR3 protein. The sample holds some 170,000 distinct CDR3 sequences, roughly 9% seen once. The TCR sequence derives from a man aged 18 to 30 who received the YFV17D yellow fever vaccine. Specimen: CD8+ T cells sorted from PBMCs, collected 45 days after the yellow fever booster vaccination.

Here the CDR3 DNA reads TGTGCCAGCAGCTTAGGTGCCGGGGTCTTCAATGAGCAGTTCTTC. Its translation: CASSLGAGVFNEQFF. J is TRBJ2-1 and V is TRBV7-9; D is perhaps TRBD2 (5 bases). The V end was cut by 1 base, the J end by 6 bases, with 13 bases between. CDR3 length: 15 residues. Per germline, CDR1 SEHNR and CDR2 FQNEAQ (reference sequence).